The entry below describes one T cell receptor (beta chain). These data belong to a study of blood T cell repertoires in COVID-19. Study at large: T cells, B-cell-depleted T cells, or PBMCs provided the cDNA or gDNA that served as material.

Source study methods: Scientists estimated how many nucleated cells there were by amplifying reference gene primers. Assay used: immunoSEQ multiplex PCR; TCRdb lists only in-frame clones, some missing. V and J calls and clone size are given by that table; D and trimming were obtained from the DNA. Of around 80,000 clones in the sample, more than 65% were seen once. Specimen: peripheral blood. The clonotype comes from a man older than 75 with acute or convalescent COVID-19.

CDR3 sequence: CASSEVNSGWPQHF. The CDR3 bases are TGTGCCAGCAGTGAAGTAAACAGCGGCTGGCCCCAGCATTTT. The chain couples TRBV2 to TRBJ1-5, with D unresolved. V lost 1 base, J lost 9 bases, and 13 bases lay in between. Germline lookup yields CDR1 SNHLY and CDR2 FYNNEI. The CDR3 covers 14 residues.